This T cell receptor (beta chain) was documented in a study of blood T cell repertoires in COVID-19. Using immunoSEQ multiplex PCR, the repertoire was profiled, and TCRdb retains in-frame clones only, with some absent. This table holds 200,000 to 300,000 clones, 80% to 90% found once. Losses at the gene ends were 5 bases for V and 4 bases for J; bases not matched to a gene: 6. The CDR3 covers 16 residues. CDR1 and CDR2 (germline): LNHDA, SQIVND (reference sequence). This TCR derives from a man aged 55 to 70 with acute or convalescent COVID-19. The sample consisted of peripheral blood. V and J are TRBV19 and TRBJ2-7; 15 positions match TRBD2. The CDR3 region has the DNA TGTGCCAGTAGTCTTGGGACTAGCGGGAGGAAATACGAGCAGTACTTC. This translates into CASSLGTSGRKYEQYF.